A selection of T cell receptor beta chains follows, all from one sample in a study of T cell repertoires in cytomegalovirus infection. These TCRs are of unknown antigen specificity. TCRdb called the reads again in MiXCR, with one record for every CDR3 protein. The sample has about 570,000 distinct CDR3 sequences; just under 40% are singletons. Source: cultured PBMCs, taken from culture after CMV antigen stimulation. These TCRs come from a human donor in good health (CMV status not recorded). Some clones in this sample may be carry-over from other donors' samples. The CDR3 runs from the conserved cysteine through the conserved F or W. Fields, in order: clone size, J gene, D gene, V gene, CDR3 DNA, CDR3 protein. A D gene is named only where the DNA matches it firmly. Expanded clones are given a class, and other clones once, few, many or no size at all.

NA TRBJ2-3 NA TRBV2 TGTGCCAGCAGGGATCGGACAAGCACAGATACGCAGTATTTT CASRDRTSTDTQYF
NA TRBJ1-5 NA TRBV28 TGTGCCAGCAGTCTCACGCTGGGGGCAGTTAGCAATCAGCCCCAGCATTTT CASSLTLGAVSNQPQHF
few TRBJ1-2 NA TRBV6-2/TRBV6-3 TGTGCCAGCACTCCCTCGGGGAGCAGCTTCGCCTATGGCTACACCTTC CASTPSGSSFAYGYTF
NA TRBJ2-3 TRBD2 TRBV9 TGTGCCAGCAGCTCGGGACTAGAGCCTACGCAGTATTTT CASSSGLEPTQYF
NA TRBJ1-1 NA TRBV7-8 TGTGCCAGCAGCCATGGGGCGGTTACCACTGAAGCTTTCTTT CASSHGAVTTEAFF
NA TRBJ1-5 TRBD1 TRBV7-2 TGTGCCAGCAGCGCGGGACAGGGTCCCCAGCCCCAGCATTTT CASSAGQGPQPQHF
NA TRBJ1-4 NA TRBV15 TGTGCCACCAGCGTCAGGGGTTTCGAAAAACTGTTTTTT CATSVRGFEKLFF
NA TRBJ1-3 NA TRBV7-9 TGTGCCAGCAGCCTAGAGTATTCTGGAAACACCATATATTTT CASSLEYSGNTIYF
NA TRBJ1-4 NA TRBV14 TGTGCCAGCAGCCTCCACAGGTATCCGCGAAAACTGTTTTTT CASSLHRYPRKLFF
few TRBJ2-3 NA TRBV7-2 TGTGCCAGCAGCACATCGGGACACGCCAGCACAGATACGCAGTATTTT CASSTSGHASTDTQYF
NA TRBJ1-1 TRBD1 TRBV25-1 TGTGCCAGCAGTGCCCACAGGGGGGGGATCACTGAAGCTTTCTTT CASSAHRGGITEAFF
few TRBJ2-7 NA TRBV18 TGTGCCAGCTCACCAGAAAGCGGCGGGGAGCAGTACTTC CASSPESGGEQYF
NA TRBJ1-2 NA TRBV20-1 TGCAGTGCTTGGGCCTATGGCTACACCTTC CSAWAYGYTF
NA TRBJ1-1 NA TRBV6-5 TGCGCCAGCGGGACCATTAACACACTGAACACTGAAGCTTTCTTT CASGTINTLNTEAFF
NA TRBJ2-2 NA TRBV7-9 TGTGCCAGCTCCCCTCCGGGATTCTGGGAGCTGTTTTTT CASSPPGFWELFF
NA TRBJ2-5 NA TRBV7-2 TGTGCCAGCAGCTTGGATCCGGGGCCAGGAGAGACCCAGTACTTC CASSLDPGPGETQYF
NA TRBJ2-3 NA TRBV27 TGTGCCAGCAGTTCCGACGGGGGGCGGGGCACAGATACGCAGTATTTT CASSSDGGRGTDTQYF
NA TRBJ1-5 TRBD1 TRBV6-2/TRBV6-3 TGTGCCAGCAAAGAACCGGGACAGGGCGGTCAGCCCCAGCATTTT CASKEPGQGGQPQHF
NA TRBJ2-7 TRBD1 TRBV7-8 TGTGCCAGCAGCTCCGGCGGACAGGGGTGCTACGAGCAGTACTTC CASSSGGQGCYEQYF
many TRBJ2-2 NA TRBV7-2 TGTGCCAGCAGCTCCCCCCGGGACCTCGGGTGGAGGAGCGGGGAGCTGTTTTTT CASSSPRDLGWRSGELFF
many TRBJ2-1 NA TRBV7-6 TGTGCCAGCAGCTTAGGAGTATACCGCAATGAGCAGTTCTTC CASSLGVYRNEQFF
few TRBJ2-7 TRBD2 TRBV7-2 TGTGCCAGCAGCCAGGAGACTAGCGGGGGGGACTACGAGCAGTACTTC CASSQETSGGDYEQYF
many TRBJ2-3 TRBD2 TRBV7-2 TGTGCCAGCAGCCCCTACCCAGCGACTAGCAGAGATACGCAGTATTTT CASSPYPATSRDTQYF
once TRBJ2-7 TRBD1 TRBV7-9 TGTGCCAGCAGCACAAGGACAGGGATTGAGCAGTACTTC CASSTRTGIEQYF
few TRBJ1-2 NA TRBV6-5 TGTGCCAGCATCTCCAGGGCCAATGGCTACACCTTC CASISRANGYTF
NA TRBJ2-1 TRBD1 TRBV2 TGTGCCAGCAGTGATTGGGACAGGGCCAGCGATGAGCAGTTCTTC CASSDWDRASDEQFF
few TRBJ2-2 TRBD2 TRBV7-8 TGTGCCAGCAGCTTAGTTCTAGCGGGAGTTATCACCGGGGAGCTGTTTTTT CASSLVLAGVITGELFF
once TRBJ2-3 NA TRBV19 TGTGCCAGTGCTCTGGTGGGAGATACGCAGTATTTT CASALVGDTQYF